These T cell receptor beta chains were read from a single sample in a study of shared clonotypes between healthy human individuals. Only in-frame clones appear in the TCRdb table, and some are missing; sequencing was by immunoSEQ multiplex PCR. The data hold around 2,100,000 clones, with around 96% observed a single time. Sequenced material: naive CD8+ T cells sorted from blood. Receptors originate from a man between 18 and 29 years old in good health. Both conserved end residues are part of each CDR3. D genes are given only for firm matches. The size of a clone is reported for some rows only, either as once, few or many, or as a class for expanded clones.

CDR3 protein: CASSDGTGGNEQFF; CDR3 DNA: TGTGCCAGCAGTGACGGTACAGGGGGAAATGAGCAGTTCTTC; D gene: TRBD1; CDR3 length: 14; clone size: .; V gene: TRBV6-4; J gene: TRBJ2-1
CDR3 protein: CASRPPDGYGYTF; CDR3 DNA: TGTGCCAGCAGGCCCCCGGACGGATATGGCTACACCTTC; D gene: .; CDR3 length: 13; clone size: .; V gene: TRBV25-1; J gene: TRBJ1-2
CDR3 protein: CASGSGTVMGNQPQHF; CDR3 DNA: TGTGCCAGCGGTTCCGGGACAGTGATGGGCAATCAGCCCCAGCATTTT; D gene: TRBD1; CDR3 length: 16; clone size: .; V gene: TRBV27; J gene: TRBJ1-5
CDR3 protein: CASSPLAVYEQYF; CDR3 DNA: TGTGCCAGCAGCCCTCTCGCGGTCTACGAGCAGTACTTC; D gene: .; CDR3 length: 13; clone size: .; V gene: TRBV11-2; J gene: TRBJ2-7
CDR3 protein: CASSQRGFQETQYF; CDR3 DNA: TGTGCCAGCAGCCAAAGGGGGTTCCAAGAGACCCAGTACTTC; D gene: .; CDR3 length: 14; clone size: .; V gene: TRBV7-9; J gene: TRBJ2-5
CDR3 protein: CASSFRDSEAFF; CDR3 DNA: TGTGCCAGCAGTTTTCGGGACTCTGAAGCTTTCTTT; D gene: .; CDR3 length: 12; clone size: .; V gene: TRBV27; J gene: TRBJ1-1
CDR3 protein: CASSSVTDYGYTF; CDR3 DNA: TGTGCCAGCAGTTCCGTAACGGACTATGGCTACACCTTC; D gene: .; CDR3 length: 13; clone size: .; V gene: TRBV6-6; J gene: TRBJ1-2
CDR3 protein: CASSLDRRLADYEQYF; CDR3 DNA: TGTGCCAGCAGCTTAGACCGGAGGCTAGCGGACTACGAGCAGTACTTC; D gene: TRBD2; CDR3 length: 16; clone size: .; V gene: TRBV7-9; J gene: TRBJ2-7
CDR3 protein: CASSARPGLAARDEQFF; CDR3 DNA: TGTGCCAGCAGCGCTCGACCGGGACTAGCGGCTAGGGATGAGCAGTTCTTC; D gene: TRBD2; CDR3 length: 17; clone size: .; V gene: TRBV9; J gene: TRBJ2-1
CDR3 protein: CASSPTGGYEKLFF; CDR3 DNA: TGCGCCAGCAGCCCGACAGGTGGCTACGAAAAACTGTTTTTT; D gene: .; CDR3 length: 14; clone size: .; V gene: TRBV4-3; J gene: TRBJ1-4
CDR3 protein: CASSYYRTPSDGYTF; CDR3 DNA: TGTGCCAGCAGTTATTATCGGACACCCTCGGATGGCTACACCTTC; D gene: .; CDR3 length: 15; clone size: .; V gene: TRBV6-6; J gene: TRBJ1-2
CDR3 protein: CASSDHIYNTEAFF; CDR3 DNA: TGCGCCAGCAGTGACCACATATACAACACTGAAGCTTTCTTT; D gene: .; CDR3 length: 14; clone size: once; V gene: TRBV10-2; J gene: TRBJ1-1
CDR3 protein: CASSFLTGNTIYF; CDR3 DNA: TGTGCCAGCAGCTTCTTAACTGGAAACACCATATATTTT; D gene: .; CDR3 length: 13; clone size: .; V gene: TRBV7-2; J gene: TRBJ1-3
CDR3 protein: CAWSIQGDQPQHF; CDR3 DNA: TGTGCCTGGAGCATACAGGGGGATCAGCCCCAGCATTTT; D gene: TRBD1; CDR3 length: 13; clone size: .; V gene: TRBV30; J gene: TRBJ1-5
CDR3 protein: CASSQDRFYHEQYF; CDR3 DNA: TGCGCCAGCAGCCAAGATCGGTTTTACCACGAGCAGTACTTC; D gene: .; CDR3 length: 14; clone size: .; V gene: TRBV4-3; J gene: TRBJ2-7
CDR3 protein: CASRPGLAYEQYF; CDR3 DNA: TGCGCCAGCAGGCCGGGGCTCGCTTACGAGCAGTACTTC; D gene: .; CDR3 length: 13; clone size: .; V gene: TRBV5-1; J gene: TRBJ2-7
CDR3 protein: CASSYRLAATGELFF; CDR3 DNA: TGTGCCAGCAGCTATAGACTAGCGGCCACCGGGGAGCTGTTTTTT; D gene: TRBD2; CDR3 length: 15; clone size: .; V gene: TRBV6-6; J gene: TRBJ2-2
CDR3 protein: CASSYSGGSSEQYF; CDR3 DNA: TGTGCCAGCAGTTACTCGGGGGGATCGAGCGAGCAGTACTTC; D gene: .; CDR3 length: 14; clone size: .; V gene: TRBV6-6; J gene: TRBJ2-7
CDR3 protein: CASSTGQSYEQYF; CDR3 DNA: TGTGCCAGCAGTACAGGACAGTCCTACGAGCAGTACTTC; D gene: .; CDR3 length: 13; clone size: .; V gene: TRBV5-6; J gene: TRBJ2-7
CDR3 protein: CASSPLPSVYEQYF; CDR3 DNA: TGTGCCAGCAGCCCCCTTCCTAGCGTCTACGAGCAGTACTTC; D gene: .; CDR3 length: 14; clone size: .; V gene: TRBV5-4; J gene: TRBJ2-7
CDR3 protein: CASSQDFVGLAGPDYQETQYF; CDR3 DNA: TGCGCCAGCAGCCAAGACTTCGTGGGACTAGCGGGACCTGATTACCAAGAGACCCAGTACTTC; D gene: TRBD2; CDR3 length: 21; clone size: .; V gene: TRBV4-1; J gene: TRBJ2-5
CDR3 protein: CASSRSQLLQETQYF; CDR3 DNA: TGTGCCAGCAGCCGCTCGCAGCTTTTACAAGAGACCCAGTACTTC; D gene: .; CDR3 length: 15; clone size: .; V gene: TRBV27; J gene: TRBJ2-5
CDR3 protein: CASSLDGGLEAFF; CDR3 DNA: TGTGCCAGCAGCTTGGACGGGGGGCTTGAAGCTTTCTTT; D gene: .; CDR3 length: 13; clone size: .; V gene: TRBV5-4; J gene: TRBJ1-1
CDR3 protein: CASSYSNLKGAVAKNIQYF; CDR3 DNA: TGTGCCAGCAGTTACTCCAACTTGAAAGGGGCCGTAGCCAAAAACATTCAGTACTTC; D gene: .; CDR3 length: 19; clone size: .; V gene: TRBV6-7; J gene: TRBJ2-4
CDR3 protein: CASSPRGSAGELFF; CDR3 DNA: TGTGCCAGCAGCCCGAGGGGCTCGGCCGGGGAGCTGTTTTTT; D gene: .; CDR3 length: 14; clone size: .; V gene: TRBV9; J gene: TRBJ2-2
CDR3 protein: CASSLGAGQPQHF; CDR3 DNA: TGTGCCAGCAGTTTAGGGGCCGGACAGCCCCAGCATTTT; D gene: .; CDR3 length: 13; clone size: .; V gene: TRBV27; J gene: TRBJ1-5
CDR3 protein: CASSTNRDYDQETQYF; CDR3 DNA: TGTGCCAGCAGCACTAATCGGGACTATGACCAAGAGACCCAGTACTTC; D gene: TRBD2; CDR3 length: 16; clone size: .; V gene: TRBV7-9; J gene: TRBJ2-5
CDR3 protein: CAISESRTGGPGSGETQYF; CDR3 DNA: TGTGCCATCAGTGAGTCCAGGACAGGGGGTCCTGGTTCTGGGGAGACCCAGTACTTC; D gene: TRBD1; CDR3 length: 19; clone size: .; V gene: TRBV10-3; J gene: TRBJ2-5
CDR3 protein: CASSQEEGRTEIGSPLHF; CDR3 DNA: TGCGCCAGCAGCCAAGAGGAGGGAAGGACAGAGATAGGATCACCCCTCCACTTT; D gene: .; CDR3 length: 18; clone size: .; V gene: TRBV4-3; J gene: TRBJ1-6
CDR3 protein: CASSYIPRGYEQYF; CDR3 DNA: TGTGCCAGCAGTTACATACCTCGGGGGTACGAGCAGTACTTC; D gene: .; CDR3 length: 14; clone size: .; V gene: TRBV6-5; J gene: TRBJ2-7
CDR3 protein: CASSFRSGTSYEQYF; CDR3 DNA: TGTGCCAGCAGCTTTAGGTCCGGGACCTCCTACGAGCAGTACTTC; D gene: .; CDR3 length: 15; clone size: .; V gene: TRBV7-8; J gene: TRBJ2-7
CDR3 protein: CASSALSSYEQYF; CDR3 DNA: TGTGCCAGCAGTGCTCTGTCTAGTTACGAGCAGTACTTC; D gene: .; CDR3 length: 13; clone size: .; V gene: TRBV27; J gene: TRBJ2-7
CDR3 protein: CASSELGSGGAWEQYF; CDR3 DNA: TGTGCCAGCAGTGAATTGGGTAGCGGGGGGGCGTGGGAGCAGTACTTC; D gene: TRBD2; CDR3 length: 16; clone size: .; V gene: TRBV25-1; J gene: TRBJ2-7
CDR3 protein: CASSFQQGYEQYF; CDR3 DNA: TGTGCCAGCAGTTTCCAACAGGGTTACGAGCAGTACTTC; D gene: .; CDR3 length: 13; clone size: .; V gene: TRBV6-5; J gene: TRBJ2-7
CDR3 protein: CASSHRVSLYNSPLHF; CDR3 DNA: TGCGCCAGCAGCCATCGGGTTTCCCTCTATAATTCACCCCTCCACTTT; D gene: .; CDR3 length: 16; clone size: .; V gene: TRBV4-1; J gene: TRBJ1-6
CDR3 protein: CASSQGRWGYEQYF; CDR3 DNA: TGCGCCAGCAGCCAAGGACGATGGGGGTACGAGCAGTACTTC; D gene: .; CDR3 length: 14; clone size: .; V gene: TRBV4-3; J gene: TRBJ2-7
CDR3 protein: CASSLGGNSGYGYTF; CDR3 DNA: TGTGCCAGCAGCTTAGGCGGGAACAGTGGGTATGGCTACACCTTC; D gene: .; CDR3 length: 15; clone size: once; V gene: TRBV13; J gene: TRBJ1-2
CDR3 protein: CASSFTGASYEQYF; CDR3 DNA: TGTGCCAGCAGCTTTACAGGGGCCTCCTACGAGCAGTACTTC; D gene: TRBD1; CDR3 length: 14; clone size: .; V gene: TRBV5-4; J gene: TRBJ2-7
CDR3 protein: CAISEPTFSYEQYF; CDR3 DNA: TGTGCCATCAGTGAGCCCACATTCTCCTACGAGCAGTACTTC; D gene: .; CDR3 length: 14; clone size: .; V gene: TRBV10-3; J gene: TRBJ2-7
CDR3 protein: CASSITGVGGSPLHF; CDR3 DNA: TGTGCCAGTAGTATCACTGGAGTTGGTGGATCACCCCTCCACTTT; D gene: .; CDR3 length: 15; clone size: .; V gene: TRBV19; J gene: TRBJ1-6
CDR3 protein: CASSGGRNQPQHF; CDR3 DNA: TGTGCCAGCTCTGGGGGGCGGAATCAGCCCCAGCATTTT; D gene: .; CDR3 length: 13; clone size: .; V gene: TRBV6-5; J gene: TRBJ1-5
CDR3 protein: CASSHLIPGQGDNEQFF; CDR3 DNA: TGTGCCAGCAGCCACTTAATACCGGGACAGGGTGACAATGAGCAGTTCTTC; D gene: TRBD1; CDR3 length: 17; clone size: .; V gene: TRBV27; J gene: TRBJ2-1
CDR3 protein: CASSLTGEVYEQYF; CDR3 DNA: TGTGCCAGCAGCTTGACAGGGGAGGTCTACGAGCAGTACTTC; D gene: TRBD1; CDR3 length: 14; clone size: .; V gene: TRBV11-3; J gene: TRBJ2-7
CDR3 protein: CASRGTDYNSPLHF; CDR3 DNA: TGCGCCAGCAGGGGGACAGACTATAATTCACCCCTCCACTTT; D gene: TRBD1; CDR3 length: 14; clone size: once; V gene: TRBV10-2; J gene: TRBJ1-6
CDR3 protein: CASSDWVNTEAFF; CDR3 DNA: TGTGCCAGCAGTGACTGGGTGAACACTGAAGCTTTCTTT; D gene: .; CDR3 length: 13; clone size: .; V gene: TRBV6-1; J gene: TRBJ1-1
CDR3 protein: CASSLASSGSEQFF; CDR3 DNA: TGTGCCAGCAGCTTAGCGAGTAGCGGGAGTGAGCAGTTCTTC; D gene: TRBD2; CDR3 length: 14; clone size: .; V gene: TRBV7-2; J gene: TRBJ2-1
CDR3 protein: CASSQGGQQETQYF; CDR3 DNA: TGCGCCAGCAGCCAAGGAGGGCAGCAAGAGACCCAGTACTTC; D gene: .; CDR3 length: 14; clone size: .; V gene: TRBV4-1; J gene: TRBJ2-5
CDR3 protein: CASSYEGWNEQYF; CDR3 DNA: TGTGCCAGCAGTTACGAGGGGTGGAACGAGCAGTACTTC; D gene: .; CDR3 length: 13; clone size: .; V gene: TRBV6-6; J gene: TRBJ2-7
CDR3 protein: CASSGDRGRNSYEQYF; CDR3 DNA: TGTGCCAGCAGTGGGGACAGGGGGCGAAACTCCTACGAGCAGTACTTC; D gene: TRBD1; CDR3 length: 16; clone size: .; V gene: TRBV6-1; J gene: TRBJ2-7
CDR3 protein: CASSELVGRYEQYF; CDR3 DNA: TGTGCCAGCAGTGAATTAGTCGGCCGCTACGAGCAGTACTTC; D gene: .; CDR3 length: 14; clone size: .; V gene: TRBV6-1; J gene: TRBJ2-7
CDR3 protein: CSVEPGTGNGYTF; CDR3 DNA: TGCAGCGTTGAACCCGGGACAGGGAACGGCTACACCTTC; D gene: TRBD1; CDR3 length: 13; clone size: .; V gene: TRBV29-1; J gene: TRBJ1-2